The 28 T cell receptor beta chains in this list originate from one sample, sequenced in a study of T-cell memory formation after mild COVID-19. TCRdb fed the 5' RACE reads into MiXCR, producing one record per CDR3 protein. The repertoire has about 49,000 distinct CDR3 sequences, about 7% of them found once; the top ten carry 1.4%. Sequencing was done on a sample of PBMCs or a T cell subset sorted from them (not recorded which). The receptors were sampled from a man younger than 30 who had mild COVID-19 (a few samples of this study predate the infection). Cell type and time point are not known.

The chain combines TRBV5-6 with TRBJ2-7; 9 positions agree with TRBD2. The germline CDR1 and CDR2 sequences are SGHDT and YYEEEE. The CDR3 has 15 residues. V shed 1 base, J shed 6 bases, and the junction held 8 bases outside the gene matches. The CDR3 protein is CASSLLAGGPSEQYV. The CDR3 DNA follows: TGTGCCAGCAGCTTGCTGGCGGGGGGGCCATCCGAGCAGTACGTC.

This chain uses TRBV28 with TRBJ1-3, with a weak D call TRBD1 (6 bases). V was trimmed by 2 bases and J by 4 bases, leaving 12 bases between them. Germline V CDR1 and CDR2: MDHEN, SYDVKM. There are 15 residues in the CDR3. The CDR3 nucleotides read TGTGCCAGCAGTTTAGCAGGGGCTCAAGGAAACACCATATATTTT. Protein: CASSLAGAQGNTIYF. Full variable domain (remainder filled in from reference TRBV28 and TRBJ1-3): DVKVTQSSRYLVKRTGEKVFLECVQDMDHENMFWYRQDPGLGLRLIYFSYDVKMKEKGDIPEGYSVSREKKERFSLILESASTNQTSMYLCASSLAGAQGNTIYFGEGSWLTVV.

This chain joins TRBV29-1 and TRBJ2-3; TRBD1 agrees at 8 bases. The trim removed 4 bases at V and 0 bases at J, leaving 3 bases unmatched. The CDR3 runs 14 residues. Germline CDR1 SQVTM, CDR2 ANQGSEA. The CDR3: CSVGTGGSTDTQYF. CDR3 nucleotides: TGCAGCGTTGGAACAGGGGGAAGCACAGATACGCAGTATTTT.

Many counts were recorded for this clonotype. The chain combines TRBV7-2 with TRBJ2-5; D is undetermined. Trimming stripped 2 bases from V and 1 base from J, with 11 bases between. The CDR3 is 15 amino acids. CDR1 SGHTA and CDR2 FQGNSA come from the germline V gene. This CDR3 is CASSLMLGTQETQYF. In DNA form, the CDR3 reads TGTGCCAGCAGCTTAATGCTGGGTACCCAAGAGACCCAGTACTTC.

This clonotype has more than one count but fewer than ten. The chain employs TRBV4-3 and TRBJ2-1; unclear D gene. CDR3 length: 15 residues. V was pared by 1 base and J by 0 bases, with 7 bases between. Germline loops: CDR1 LGHNA, CDR2 YSLEER. The CDR3 spells CASSQGTRSYNEQFF. In nucleotides, the CDR3 is TGCGCCAGCAGCCAAGGAACTCGCTCCTACAATGAGCAGTTCTTC.

This clonotype has a handful of counts. The CDR3 is CASSRRSRGEGSNEQFF. The CDR3 DNA reads TGTGCCAGCAGCCGTAGGAGTAGGGGGGAAGGTAGCAATGAGCAGTTCTTC. The chain couples TRBV4-2 to TRBJ2-1; tentatively, D is TRBD1 or TRBD2 (6 bases each). The CDR3 is made up of 17 amino acids. Trimming stripped 4 bases from V and 6 bases from J, with 22 bases between. Germline V gene data show CDR1 as LGHNA and CDR2 as YNFKEQ.

This sequence joins TRBV5-1 and TRBJ1-1, with D perhaps matching TRBD1 (6 bases). Germline CDR1 is SGHRS and CDR2 is YFSETQ. Trimming stripped 4 bases from V and 3 bases from J, with 16 bases between. The CDR3 consists of 15 residues. The CDR3 coding sequence is TGCGCCAGCAGCCTAGACAGGTTGGGGGACACTGAAGCTTTCTTT. The encoded protein is CASSLDRLGDTEAFF.

This clonotype was found many times. The chain couples TRBV7-9 to TRBJ2-3; D assignment may be TRBD1 or TRBD2 (5 bases each). From germline, CDR1 is SEHNR and CDR2 FQNEAQ (reference sequence). V shed 5 bases and J shed 6 bases, with 21 bases lying between them. The CDR3 spans 16 residues. CDR3 bases: TGTGCCAGCAGCCCCCCCCCGGGACGCCCAAGGGATACGCAGTATTTT. This gives the protein CASSPPPGRPRDTQYF.

In this sample, this clonotype turned up a few times. The chain couples TRBV5-1 to TRBJ2-5; 8 bases agree with TRBD1. The V segment lost 0 bases and the J segment 5 bases; nucleotides outside the gene matches: 6. This CDR3 contains 15 residues. Germline V lookup: CDR1 SGHRS, CDR2 YFSETQ. The CDR3 region is CASSLEAGGRETQYF. Written as DNA, the CDR3 is TGCGCCAGCAGCTTGGAGGCAGGGGGCCGGGAGACCCAGTACTTC.

The gene calls are TRBV5-1 and TRBJ1-4, with TRBD1 matching over 7 bases. The CDR3 loop spans 15 amino acids. Germline CDR1 reads SGHRS; CDR2 reads YFSETQ. The V and J ends lost 4 bases and 8 bases, in that order; junction bases with no gene match: 11. The CDR3 nucleotides read TGCGCCAGCAGCCCGCTGACAGGGATTGAGGAAAAACTGTTTTTT. Translated, it gives CASSPLTGIEEKLFF.

This clonotype was recorded a few times. The chain employs TRBV28 and TRBJ2-5, with 7 bases that match TRBD2. The CDR3 sequence is 13 residues long. V lost 11 bases and J lost 5; bases outside the gene matches: 11. The germline V gene has CDR1 MDHEN and CDR2 SYDVKM. The DNA of the CDR3 is TGTGCCTCCCAGGCGGGAGCGAAGGAGACCCAGTACTTC. Translation gives CASQAGAKETQYF.

This clonotype was recorded at least ten times. The rearrangement uses TRBV12-3 or TRBV12-4 and TRBJ2-4, with D maybe TRBD2 (6 bases). The CDR3 is 12 residues long. Trimming took off 4 bases at V and 9 bases at J, with 10 bases between the two ends. This chain's CDR3 is CASSSRGVIQYF. CDR3 DNA sequence: TGTGCCAGCAGTTCCCGCGGGGTCATTCAGTACTTC.

This clonotype was counted many times. V gene TRBV12-3 or TRBV12-4 combines with J gene TRBJ1-1; 8 bases line up with TRBD1. V lost 4 bases and J lost 1; bases outside the gene matches: 2. The CDR3 is made up of 14 amino acids. The CDR3 spells CASSSGQGNTEAFF. CDR3 nucleotide sequence: TGTGCCAGCAGTTCCGGACAGGGGAACACTGAAGCTTTCTTT.

The chain combines TRBV5-6 with TRBJ1-2; TRBD1 agrees at 8 bases. J gave up 4 bases and V 4 bases, and 6 bases lay outside the gene matches. This CDR3 contains 14 residues. Germline-derived CDR1 and CDR2 are SGHDT and YYEEEE. CDR3 amino acids: CASSPGTGAYGYTF. As DNA, the CDR3 is TGTGCCAGCAGCCCAGGGACAGGAGCCTATGGCTACACCTTC.

This clonotype turned up a few times. J is TRBJ1-5 and V is TRBV5-1; D is ambiguous. Trimming cost V 4 bases and J 4 bases, with 9 bases left between them. Germline V CDR1 and CDR2: SGHRS, YFSETQ. The CDR3 has 13 residues. CDR3 sequence: CASSPDGNQPQHF. DNA of the CDR3: TGCGCCAGCAGCCCAGACGGGAATCAGCCCCAGCATTTT. Based on the CDR3 plus reference TRBV5-1 and TRBJ1-5, the full variable domain is KAGVTQTPRYLIKTRGQQVTLSCSPISGHRSVSWYQQTPGQGLQFLFEYFSETQRNKGNFPGRFSGRQFSNSRSEMNVSTLELGDSALYLCASSPDGNQPQHFGDGTRLSIL.

This clonotype was found a few times. J is TRBJ1-1 and V is TRBV12-3 or TRBV12-4; D not resolved. The CDR3 spans 11 residues. V lost 2 bases and J 5 bases, leaving 3 bases between the germline ends. CDR3 DNA sequence: TGTGCCAGCAGTTTACAGACTGAAGCTTTCTTT. This gives the protein CASSLQTEAFF.

The V and J genes are TRBV6-5 and TRBJ2-3; TRBD2 matches at 7 bases. The trim removed 5 bases at V and 6 bases at J, leaving 11 bases unmatched. Germline loops: CDR1 MNHEY, CDR2 SVGAGI. This CDR3 contains 15 residues. The CDR3 DNA sequence: TGTGCCAGCAGTAACGGGCCGACTAGCATGGATACGCAGTATTTT. Encoded protein: CASSNGPTSMDTQYF.

This sequence joins TRBV5-1 and TRBJ1-6; 9 bases are shared with TRBD1. The junction had 4 bases not matched to a gene; V was cut back by 4 bases and J by 5 bases. CDR3 length equals 15 residues. The germline gives CDR1 SGHRS, CDR2 YFSETQ. The CDR3 DNA reads TGCGCCAGCAGCCTTAGGACAGGGGATAATTCACCCCTCCACTTT. Its translation: CASSLRTGDNSPLHF.

This clonotype has just a few counts. This rearrangement joins TRBV4-2 to TRBJ1-3; D is undetermined. This CDR3 is 12 amino acids long. Germline-derived CDR1 and CDR2 are LGHNA and YNFKEQ. V was trimmed by 1 base and J by 4 bases, leaving 2 bases between them. CDR3 DNA sequence: TGTGCCAGCAGCCAAGTGGGAAACACCATATATTTT. Amino acids: CASSQVGNTIYF.

This clonotype is medium-sized in the sample. The chain joins TRBV7-2 to TRBJ2-3, with no clear D. V dropped 3 bases and J dropped 2 bases, with 6 bases sitting between them. This CDR3 comprises 13 residues. Germline V gene sequence: CDR1 SGHTA, CDR2 FQGNSA. The DNA for the CDR3 is TGTGCCAGCAGCTTGGGCTTCACAGATACGCAGTATTTT. This gives the protein CASSLGFTDTQYF.

V is TRBV29-1 and J is TRBJ2-7; D uncertain. This CDR3 spans 11 amino acids. CDR1 and CDR2 (germline): SQVTM, ANQGSEA. Trimming left V 5 bases short and J 6 bases short, with 11 bases between. CDR3 amino acids: CSVIRVGEQYF. In nucleotides, the CDR3 is TGCAGCGTTATCAGAGTAGGCGAGCAGTACTTC.

This sequence joins TRBV7-2 and TRBJ1-1, with 11 nucleotides matching TRBD1. CDR1 and CDR2 (germline): SGHTA, FQGNSA. The CDR3 contains 15 residues. Germline trimming cut 6 bases from V and 1 base from J; bases unmatched to any gene: 4. The CDR3 DNA reads as TGTGCCAGCAGACCAGGACAGGGGGCGAACACTGAAGCTTTCTTT. Protein: CASRPGQGANTEAFF.

By share of the sample, this clonotype is medium-sized. This chain links TRBV3-1 with TRBJ2-3; D not resolved. Germline V gene sequence: CDR1 LGHDT, CDR2 YNNKEL (reference sequence). This CDR3 has 13 residues. V was trimmed by 1 base and J by 9 bases, leaving 11 bases between them. The CDR3 DNA is TGTGCCAGCAGCCAAGTACTTGGCGTGACGCAGTATTTT. It codes for CASSQVLGVTQYF.

The rearrangement links TRBV25-1 to TRBJ2-3, with 7 bases aligning to TRBD2. Germline CDR1 is MGHDK and CDR2 is SYGVNS. V gave up 5 bases and J gave up 2 bases; unmatched junction bases: 4. The CDR3 is 14 amino acids. Here the CDR3 reads CASSTSEVTDTQYF. The DNA for the CDR3 is TGTGCCAGCAGTACTAGCGAGGTCACAGATACGCAGTATTTT.

There are many counts of this clonotype. This chain uses TRBV7-2 with TRBJ2-4; D unclear. The CDR3 length is 16 residues. V was cut by 1 base and J by 0 bases, with 10 bases left in between. Germline V gives CDR1 SGHTA, CDR2 FQGNSA. CDR3 nucleotide sequence: TGTGCCAGCAGCTTAGGGAGAGGTAGAGCCAAAAACATTCAGTACTTC. This sequence encodes CASSLGRGRAKNIQYF. Filled out from reference TRBV7-2 and TRBJ2-4, the complete variable domain reads GAGVSQSPSNKVTEKGKDVELRCDPISGHTALYWYRQSLGQGLEFLIYFQGNSAPDKSGLPSDRFSAERTGGSVSTLTIQRTQQEDSAVYLCASSLGRGRAKNIQYFGAGTRLSVL.

In this sample, this clonotype turned up a few times. The chain couples TRBV6-2 or TRBV6-3 to TRBJ1-1, with a weak D call TRBD1 (5 bases). V shed 6 bases and J shed 0 bases, with 14 bases lying between them. From germline, CDR1 is MNHEY and CDR2 SVGEGT. This CDR3 region has 15 residues. As DNA, the CDR3 is TGTGCCAGCAGCAGAAGACAGTCAATGAACACTGAAGCTTTCTTT. It codes for CASSRRQSMNTEAFF.

This rearrangement joins TRBV11-2 to TRBJ2-4, with D possibly being TRBD1 (6 bases). The CDR3 covers 14 residues. Germline loops: CDR1 SGHAT, CDR2 FQNNGV. Trimming shortened V by 0 bases and J by 9 bases, and 12 bases separated the two germline ends. The CDR3 sequence: CASSLENRETIQYF. For the CDR3, the DNA is TGTGCCAGCAGCTTAGAGAACAGGGAAACCATTCAGTACTTC.

This clonotype showed up just a few times. The chain is built from TRBV7-2 and TRBJ2-3, with 9 nucleotides matching TRBD2. Per the germline V gene, CDR1 is SGHTA and CDR2 is FQGNSA. V was clipped by 6 bases and J by 3 bases; unmatched bases: 7. The CDR3 consists of 15 residues. The CDR3 sequence: CASRPAGLATDTQYF. In DNA form, the CDR3 reads TGTGCCAGCAGACCCGCCGGACTAGCGACAGATACGCAGTATTTT.